The rows below give T cell receptor beta chains drawn from one sample of a study of a mutant IDH1 vaccine in newly diagnosed glioma. The antigens for these receptors are not known. Profiling relied on immunoSEQ multiplex PCR, and the TCRdb table lists in-frame clones only, not all of them. Among approximately 76,000 clones listed, roughly nine tenths were seen once. The sample here was PBMCs, taken from a glioma patient whose treatment included an IDH1 peptide vaccine. The receptors stem from a woman aged 50 to 60 with glioma. Each CDR3 is given with its conserved first and last residue. D genes are given only for firm matches. Size tells how often a clone was seen (once, few, many) or the class of an expanded clone, and some rows leave it out.

TRBD1,TRBV6-5,NA,TRBJ2-1,CASSYAGTGKDNEQFF,TGTGCCAGCAGTTACGCAGGGACAGGGAAAGACAATGAGCAGTTCTTC
NA,TRBV9,NA,TRBJ2-6,CASSVTGTPGGANVLTF,TGTGCCAGCAGCGTAACCGGGACCCCGGGTGGGGCCAACGTCCTGACTTTC
TRBD2,TRBV4-1,few,TRBJ2-5,CASSQAPGGSETQYF,TGCGCCAGCAGCCAAGCCCCGGGAGGCTCAGAGACCCAGTACTTC
NA,TRBV5-1,NA,TRBJ1-6,CASSLDPPSSYNSPLHF,TGCGCCAGCAGCTTGGATCCTCCCAGCTCCTATAATTCACCCCTCCACTTT
TRBD1,TRBV6-6,NA,TRBJ1-4,CASSHYRGKGEKLFF,TGTGCCAGCAGTCACTACAGGGGGAAAGGAGAAAAACTGTTTTTT
NA,TRBV19,NA,TRBJ2-1,CASALYNEQFF,TGTGCCAGTGCGTTATACAATGAGCAGTTCTTC
NA,TRBV6-6,NA,TRBJ2-7,CASSYSGRGGYEQYF,TGTGCCAGCAGTTACAGCGGCAGGGGAGGCTACGAGCAGTACTTC
NA,TRBV6-5,NA,TRBJ1-2,CASSPPGGTYGYTF,TGTGCCAGCAGTCCCCCCGGGGGAACCTATGGCTACACCTTC
NA,TRBV5-1,NA,TRBJ2-1,CASSFRAGLENEQFF,TGCGCCAGCAGCTTCCGGGCGGGTCTAGAGAATGAGCAGTTCTTC
TRBD1,TRBV10-2,NA,TRBJ1-1,CASSGDRGTEAFF,TGCGCCAGCAGTGGGGACAGGGGCACTGAAGCTTTCTTT
TRBD1,TRBV5-4,once,TRBJ2-3,CASSRGQTGPDTQYF,TGTGCCAGCAGCCGGGGACAGACGGGGCCAGATACGCAGTATTTT
NA,TRBV6-5,NA,TRBJ2-3,CASSYPTDTQYF,TGTGCCAGCAGTTACCCCACAGATACGCAGTATTTT
TRBD1,TRBV7-9,few,TRBJ2-7,CASSPTGAQGEQYF,TGTGCCAGCAGTCCGACAGGGGCCCAAGGCGAGCAGTACTTC
NA,TRBV18,NA,TRBJ2-1,CASSGGNEQFF,TGTGCCAGCTCAGGTGGCAATGAGCAGTTCTTC
NA,TRBV7-9,NA,TRBJ1-1,CASTGHPNTEAFF,TGTGCCAGCACAGGACACCCGAACACTGAAGCTTTCTTT
NA,TRBV2,NA,TRBJ2-2,CASSGLVVAGELFF,TGTGCCAGCAGTGGACTGGTTGTGGCCGGGGAGCTGTTTTTT
NA,TRBV7-9,once,TRBJ2-7,CASSSWDKSYEQYF,TGTGCCAGCAGCTCATGGGACAAGTCCTACGAGCAGTACTTC
TRBD1,TRBV18,NA,TRBJ2-2,CASSSGQGWTGELFF,TGTGCCAGCTCATCGGGACAGGGGTGGACCGGGGAGCTGTTTTTT
NA,TRBV27,NA,TRBJ2-7,CASSLLGDNSYEQYF,TGTGCCAGCAGTTTATTAGGTGACAACTCCTACGAGCAGTACTTC
TRBD2,TRBV6-1,NA,TRBJ2-7,CASSRLAGFYEQYF,TGTGCCAGCAGCCGACTAGCGGGATTCTACGAGCAGTACTTC
NA,TRBV19,NA,TRBJ2-3,CASSKTAVGTDTQYF,TGTGCCAGTAGTAAGACCGCCGTAGGCACAGATACGCAGTATTTT
NA,TRBV27,NA,TRBJ2-5,CASKSLEVWETQYF,TGTGCCAGCAAATCACTAGAGGTGTGGGAGACCCAGTACTTC
TRBD1,TRBV7-9,NA,TRBJ2-1,CASRHGRRDRGYEQFF,TGTGCCAGCAGACACGGCCGCCGGGACAGGGGATATGAGCAGTTCTTC
NA,TRBV6-5,NA,TRBJ1-2,CASRGRDGANYGYTF,TGTGCCAGCAGGGGCCGGGACGGAGCTAACTATGGCTACACCTTC
TRBD1,TRBV5-1,NA,TRBJ2-3,CASRADRVTQYF,TGCGCCAGCAGGGCTGACAGGGTAACGCAGTATTTT
TRBD1,TRBV11-3,NA,TRBJ2-1,CASSPHQGALWNEQFF,TGTGCCAGCAGCCCCCACCAGGGGGCCTTATGGAATGAGCAGTTCTTC
TRBD2,TRBV18,NA,TRBJ2-7,CASSPIEGTSSYEQYF,TGTGCCAGCTCACCAATCGAAGGGACTAGTAGCTACGAGCAGTACTTC
TRBD1,TRBV6-6,NA,TRBJ2-7,CASSPGGREQYF,TGTGCCAGCAGTCCAGGGGGCCGCGAGCAGTACTTC
NA,TRBV6-4,NA,TRBJ1-5,CASSVEGGINQPQHF,TGTGCCAGCAGTGTAGAGGGGGGCATCAATCAGCCCCAGCATTTT
TRBD2,TRBV6-6,NA,TRBJ2-1,CASSYGLAGYEQFF,TGTGCCAGCAGTTACGGACTAGCGGGTTATGAGCAGTTCTTC
TRBD2,TRBV6-4,NA,TRBJ2-3,CASSRTSGAGGDTQYF,TGTGCCAGCAGTAGGACTAGCGGGGCCGGGGGAGATACGCAGTATTTT
NA,TRBV14,NA,TRBJ2-7,CASSQDRVYEQYF,TGTGCCAGCAGCCAAGACAGAGTCTACGAGCAGTACTTC
NA,TRBV15,NA,TRBJ2-3,CATSRWRDGTDTQYF,TGTGCCACCAGCCGGTGGAGGGACGGAACAGATACGCAGTATTTT
NA,TRBV27,NA,TRBJ2-1,CASATGAYNEQFF,TGTGCCAGTGCGACAGGAGCCTACAATGAGCAGTTCTTC
NA,TRBV7-3,NA,TRBJ2-3,CASSVTRSPDTQYF,TGTGCCAGCAGCGTAACCAGGTCGCCAGATACGCAGTATTTT
TRBD2,TRBV7-9,NA,TRBJ2-3,CASRPGTDLAGVKDTQYF,TGTGCCAGCAGGCCCGGGACAGACCTAGCGGGAGTAAAAGATACGCAGTATTTT
NA,TRBV6-6,NA,TRBJ1-5,CASSRWSNQPQHF,TGTGCCAGCAGCCGATGGTCCAATCAGCCCCAGCATTTT
NA,TRBV18,NA,TRBJ2-2,CASSARMGENTGELFF,TGTGCCAGCTCAGCTAGGATGGGGGAGAACACCGGGGAGCTGTTTTTT
TRBD1,TRBV9,NA,TRBJ1-1,CASSVGGQANTEAFF,TGTGCCAGCAGCGTAGGGGGACAGGCGAACACTGAAGCTTTCTTT
NA,TRBV7-6,NA,TRBJ2-2,CASSLFGKGTGELFF,TGTGCCAGCAGCTTGTTTGGCAAGGGAACCGGGGAGCTGTTTTTT
TRBD1,TRBV18,NA,TRBJ2-7,CASSPRGYGAYEQYF,TGTGCCAGCTCACCCAGGGGGTATGGTGCCTACGAGCAGTACTTC
NA,TRBV19,few,TRBJ2-6,CATLDPRASGANVLTF,TGTGCCACCCTAGACCCGAGGGCGTCTGGGGCCAACGTCCTGACTTTC
TRBD1,TRBV11-3,NA,TRBJ2-7,CASSTTGNPYEQYF,TGTGCCAGCAGCACGACAGGGAACCCCTACGAGCAGTACTTC
NA,TRBV21-1,once,TRBJ2-7,CASSMPQGARSYEQYF,TGTGCCAGCAGCATGCCCCAGGGGGCCAGAAGTTACGAGCAGTACTTC
NA,TRBV7-2,NA,TRBJ2-5,CASSFFETQYF,TGTGCCAGCAGCTTCTTTGAGACCCAGTACTTC
NA,TRBV29-1,NA,TRBJ2-5,CSVEWVGRGQETQYF,TGCAGCGTTGAGTGGGTGGGGAGGGGGCAAGAGACCCAGTACTTC
NA,TRBV30,NA,TRBJ2-2,CAWSVSRHGELFF,TGTGCCTGGAGTGTATCGCGTCACGGGGAGCTGTTTTTT
NA,TRBV19,NA,TRBJ1-5,CASSEGRGQPQHF,TGTGCCAGTAGTGAGGGGAGAGGTCAGCCCCAGCATTTT
NA,TRBV27,NA,TRBJ2-6,CASSSTRANVLTF,TGTGCCAGCAGTTCAACTCGGGCCAACGTCCTGACTTTC
NA,TRBV11-2,NA,TRBJ2-7,CASSASYEQYF,TGTGCCAGCAGCGCCTCCTACGAGCAGTACTTC
NA,TRBV7-9,NA,TRBJ2-5,CASSFGQGMETQYF,TGTGCCAGCAGCTTCGGACAAGGGATGGAGACCCAGTACTTC
NA,TRBV6-5,once,TRBJ1-5,CASSPRRGNQPQHF,TGTGCCAGCAGCCCCCGACGGGGCAATCAGCCCCAGCATTTT